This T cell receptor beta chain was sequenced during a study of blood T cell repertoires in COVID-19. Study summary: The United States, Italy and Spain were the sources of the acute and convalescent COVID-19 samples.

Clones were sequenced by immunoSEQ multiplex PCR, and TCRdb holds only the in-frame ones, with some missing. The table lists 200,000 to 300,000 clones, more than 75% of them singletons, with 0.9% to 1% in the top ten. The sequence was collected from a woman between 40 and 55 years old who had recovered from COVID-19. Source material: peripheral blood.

For the CDR3, the DNA is TGTGCCAGCAGCCACGGGATTGACACTGAAGCTTTCTTT. Its translation is CASSHGIDTEAFF. The rearrangement links TRBV3-1 (or the pseudogene TRBV3-2) to TRBJ1-1, with unresolved D. Germline values: CDR1 LGHDT, CDR2 YNNKEL (reference sequence). V was pared by 3 bases and J by 3 bases, with 8 bases between. CDR3 size: 13 residues.